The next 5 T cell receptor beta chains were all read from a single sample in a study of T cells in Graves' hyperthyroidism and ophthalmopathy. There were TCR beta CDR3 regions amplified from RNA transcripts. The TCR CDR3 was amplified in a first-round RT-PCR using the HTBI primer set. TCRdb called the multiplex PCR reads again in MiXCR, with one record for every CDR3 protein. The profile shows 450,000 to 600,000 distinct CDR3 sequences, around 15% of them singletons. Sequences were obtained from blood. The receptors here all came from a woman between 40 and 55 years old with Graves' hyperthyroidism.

The CDR3 is CASSSDRIYTEAFF. For the CDR3, the DNA is TGTGCCAGCAGCTCAGACAGGATTTACACTGAAGCTTTCTTT. V is TRBV7-9 and J is TRBJ1-1; D possibly corresponds to TRBD1 (6 bases). This CDR3 region has 14 residues. The germline V gene has CDR1 SEHNR and CDR2 FQNEAQ (reference sequence). Deletions cut 4 bases from V and 3 bases from J, with 12 bases between.

For the CDR3, the DNA is TGTGCCAGCAGTTATTTCCTCAGGGGGCCCAATTCACCCCTCCACTTT. This codes for CASSYFLRGPNSPLHF. The rearrangement joins TRBV6-2 or TRBV6-3 to TRBJ1-6; 8 positions agree with TRBD1. V dropped 3 bases and J dropped 7; count of bases not matched to a gene: 8. This CDR3 has 16 amino acids. Germline V lookup: CDR1 MNHEY, CDR2 SVGEGT.

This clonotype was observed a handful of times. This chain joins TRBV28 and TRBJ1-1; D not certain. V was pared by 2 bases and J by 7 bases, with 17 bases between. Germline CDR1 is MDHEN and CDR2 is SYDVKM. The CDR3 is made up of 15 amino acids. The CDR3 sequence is CASSLPPPRSGEAFF. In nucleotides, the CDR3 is TGTGCCAGCAGTTTACCCCCTCCCCGGTCGGGTGAAGCTTTCTTT. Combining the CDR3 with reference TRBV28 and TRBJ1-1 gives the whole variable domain DVKVTQSSRYLVKRTGEKVFLECVQDMDHENMFWYRQDPGLGLRLIYFSYDVKMKEKGDIPEGYSVSREKKERFSLILESASTNQTSMYLCASSLPPPRSGEAFFGQGTRLTVV.

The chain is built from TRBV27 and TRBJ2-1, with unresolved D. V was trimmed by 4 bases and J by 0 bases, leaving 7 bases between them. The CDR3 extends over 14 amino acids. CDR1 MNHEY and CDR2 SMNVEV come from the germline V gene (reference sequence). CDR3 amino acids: CASSWMGSYNEQFF. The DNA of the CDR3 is TGTGCCAGCAGTTGGATGGGCTCCTACAATGAGCAGTTCTTC.

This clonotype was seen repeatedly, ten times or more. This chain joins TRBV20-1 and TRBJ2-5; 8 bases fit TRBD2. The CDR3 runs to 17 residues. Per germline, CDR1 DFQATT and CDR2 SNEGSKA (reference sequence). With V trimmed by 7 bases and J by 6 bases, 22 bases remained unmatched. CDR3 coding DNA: TGCAGTGTAGGGCGCACTAGCGGAACACTCGCCAAGCAGACCCAGTACTTC. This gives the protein CSVGRTSGTLAKQTQYF.